A single sample is the source of the 17 T cell receptor beta chains below, sequenced in a study of T cell responses to AZD1222 COVID-19 vaccine. Here immunoSEQ multiplex PCR was the method, and the copy in TCRdb shows in-frame clones only, minus some. The data contain almost 55,000 clones, about 88% of them singletons. The sample was peripheral blood, taken on day 0 of AZD1222 vaccination. Receptors originate from an adult in good health.

The chain uses TRBV13 and TRBJ1-6, with D perhaps TRBD1 (5 bases). Deletions cut 9 bases from V and 8 bases from J, with 11 bases between. CDR1 and CDR2 (germline): PRHDT, FYEKMQ (reference sequence). CDR3 length: 12 amino acids. The DNA of the CDR3 is TGTGCCAGTGCAGGGTCTGATTCACCCCTCCACTTT. Its protein is CASAGSDSPLHF.

This clone has only a few counts. The chain has TRBV5-1 and TRBJ1-1, with TRBD1 matching 7 bases. Germline-derived CDR1 and CDR2 are SGHRS and YFSETQ. V lost 4 bases to trimming and J lost 4 bases; unmatched junction nucleotides: 7. The CDR3 runs 14 residues. The CDR3 reads CASSPDRVGTEAFF. The CDR3 DNA sequence: TGCGCCAGCAGCCCCGACAGGGTCGGCACTGAAGCTTTCTTT. Together with reference TRBV5-1 and TRBJ1-1, the CDR3 gives the full variable domain: KAGVTQTPRYLIKTRGQQVTLSCSPISGHRSVSWYQQTPGQGLQFLFEYFSETQRNKGNFPGRFSGRQFSNSRSEMNVSTLELGDSALYLCASSPDRVGTEAFFGQGTRLTVV.

The V call is TRBV6-5, the J call TRBJ1-6, with D perhaps TRBD1 (5 bases). Per the germline V gene, CDR1 is MNHEY and CDR2 is SVGAGI. V lost 10 bases, J lost 14 bases, and 18 bases lay in between. The CDR3 runs to 12 residues. Here the CDR3 DNA reads TGTGCCATCGATCCTCAATCGGGGGCCCTCCACTTT. Translation gives CAIDPQSGALHF.

V and J are TRBV9 and TRBJ1-2; D may be TRBD1 (6 bases). Germline V gene lookup returns CDR1 SGDLS and CDR2 YYNGEE. V lost 0 bases, J lost 4 bases, and 13 bases lay in between. This CDR3 spans 15 amino acids. The CDR3 protein is CASSVGLGGGYGYTF. The CDR3 DNA sequence: TGTGCCAGCAGCGTAGGGTTGGGGGGCGGCTATGGCTACACCTTC.

The J gene is TRBJ2-4, the V gene TRBV6-5; 8 nucleotides line up with TRBD1. CDR3 length: 15 residues. The germline V gene encodes CDR1 MNHEY and CDR2 SVGAGI. V shed 2 bases and J 6 bases; nucleotides not matched to a gene: 6. The DNA of the CDR3 is TGTGCCAGCAGTTACGTGACAGGGGCAGGAAACATTCAGTACTTC. Protein: CASSYVTGAGNIQYF.

The chain couples TRBV19 to TRBJ1-4; a weak D match, TRBD1 (6 bases). The V end lost 4 bases, the J end lost 0 bases, and 9 bases lay between the germline ends. Germline V gene lookup returns CDR1 LNHDA and CDR2 SQIVND (reference sequence). The CDR3 has 15 amino acids. CDR3 sequence reads: CASSTGQSTNEKLFF. The CDR3 DNA is TGTGCCAGTAGTACGGGACAATCAACTAATGAAAAACTGTTTTTT.

The V call is TRBV19, the J call TRBJ1-2; D call uncertain. This CDR3 comprises 10 residues. The germline V gene encodes CDR1 LNHDA and CDR2 SQIVND (reference sequence). The ends were cut back, 7 bases at V and 6 bases at J, with 6 bases in the middle. CDR3 DNA sequence: TGTGCCAGTAATATGAATGGCTACACCTTC. Amino acid sequence: CASNMNGYTF.

The genes are TRBV18 and TRBJ2-1, with a possible D match to TRBD2 (5 bases). The CDR3 is 14 residues long. V lost 3 bases and J 9 bases, leaving 15 bases between the germline ends. CDR1 KGHSH and CDR2 LQKENI come from the germline V gene. DNA for the CDR3: TGTGCCAGCTCACCGACGCCGTCGAGCGGTGAGCAGTTCTTC. It yields the protein CASSPTPSSGEQFF.

The V call is TRBV14, the J call TRBJ1-2, with D possibly TRBD1 on 5 matching bases. Germline lookup yields CDR1 SGHDN and CDR2 FVKESK. This CDR3 region has 15 residues. Trimming pared 1 base from V and 6 bases from J, leaving 15 bases between. For the CDR3, the DNA is TGTGCCAGCAGCCAAGGTTCCGCGGCCAGGGATGGCTACACCTTC. Translating it yields CASSQGSAARDGYTF.

V usage is TRBV5-1 and J usage is TRBJ2-5; 7 bases fit TRBD2. V lost 0 bases to trimming and J lost 4 bases; unmatched junction nucleotides: 6. The V gene's germline CDR1 is SGHRS and CDR2 YFSETQ. The CDR3 covers 15 residues. CDR3 coding DNA: TGCGCCAGCAGCTTGGTTGCGGGAGCGGGAGAGACCCAGTACTTC. It translates to CASSLVAGAGETQYF.

This clone was seen a handful of times. This chain joins TRBV24-1 and TRBJ1-5; D may be TRBD1 (5 bases). Trimming removed 5 bases from V and 4 bases from J, with 14 bases in between. The CDR3 length is 15 residues. In germline, CDR1 is KGHDR, CDR2 SFDVKD. Written as DNA, the CDR3 is TGTGCCACCAGTGCAAGGGGAAACAGGAATCAGCCCCAGCATTTT. It yields the protein CATSARGNRNQPQHF.

The rearrangement joins TRBV20-1 to TRBJ2-5; 11 bases agree with TRBD2. The length of the CDR3 is 16 residues. Germline V lookup: CDR1 DFQATT, CDR2 SNEGSKA (reference sequence). V shed 6 bases and J 1 base; nucleotides not matched to a gene: 10. CDR3 sequence reads: CSASSSSGGTQETQYF. In DNA, the CDR3 is TGCAGTGCCAGTTCCTCTAGCGGGGGGACCCAAGAGACCCAGTACTTC.

CDR3: CASSKIPLPPNMYAMIITEAFF. CDR3 DNA: TGTGCCAGCAGCAAAATTCCCCTCCCCCCGAATATGTATGCCATGATAATCACTGAAGCTTTCTTT. The chain has TRBV21-1 and TRBJ1-1. TRBV21-1 is flagged as a pseudogene. The CDR3 extends over 22 amino acids.

The rearrangement joins TRBV9 to TRBJ2-5; D may be TRBD1 or TRBD2 (5 bases each). The CDR3 spans 16 residues. The germline V gene encodes CDR1 SGDLS and CDR2 YYNGEE. Trimming cost V 0 bases and J 2 bases, with 14 bases left between them. CDR3 in amino acids: CASSVALGVRQETQYF. CDR3 sequence (DNA): TGTGCCAGCAGCGTAGCTCTGGGGGTGAGGCAAGAGACCCAGTACTTC.

CDR3 DNA sequence: TGTGCCAGCAGTTTAGAGGGGTCCTACGAGCAGTACTTC. Residues: CASSLEGSYEQYF. The chain recombines TRBV12-3 or TRBV12-4 with TRBJ2-7; tentative D call: TRBD1 (5 bases). The CDR3 runs 13 residues. Trimming left V 1 base short and J 1 base short, with 5 bases between.

V gene TRBV15 combines with J gene TRBJ1-4; no definite D call. V lost 1 base and J 4 bases, leaving 13 bases between the germline ends. CDR1 is LNHNV, CDR2 YYDKDF, per germline (reference sequence). The CDR3 covers 16 residues. The CDR3 loop is CATSRVEGWSNEKLFF. CDR3 nucleotides: TGTGCCACCAGCAGAGTTGAGGGTTGGAGTAATGAAAAACTGTTTTTT. Using reference TRBV15 and TRBJ1-4 for the parts outside the CDR3, the full variable domain is DAMVIQNPRYQVTQFGKPVTLSCSQTLNHNVMYWYQQKSSQAPKLLFHYYDKDFNNEADTPDNFQSRRPNTSFCFLDIRSPGLGDTAMYLCATSRVEGWSNEKLFFGSGTQLSVL.

This chain joins TRBV5-1 and TRBJ1-1, with a possible D match to TRBD1 (6 bases). CDR1 is SGHRS, CDR2 YFSETQ, per germline. V was cut by 2 bases and J by 4 bases, with 9 bases left in between. The CDR3 is 13 residues long. The CDR3 DNA reads as TGCGCCAGCAGCTTAGGACAGCTCACTGAAGCTTTCTTT. It encodes CASSLGQLTEAFF.